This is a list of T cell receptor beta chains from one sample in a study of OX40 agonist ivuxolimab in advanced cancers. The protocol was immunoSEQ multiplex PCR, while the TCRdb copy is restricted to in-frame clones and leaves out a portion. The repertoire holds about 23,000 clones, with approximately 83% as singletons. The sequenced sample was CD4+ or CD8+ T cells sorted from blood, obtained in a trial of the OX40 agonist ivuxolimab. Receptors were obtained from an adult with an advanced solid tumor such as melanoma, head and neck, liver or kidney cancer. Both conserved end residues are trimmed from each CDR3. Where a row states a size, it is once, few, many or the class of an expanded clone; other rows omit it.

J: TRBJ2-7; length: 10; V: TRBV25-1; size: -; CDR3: ASSGGYYEQY
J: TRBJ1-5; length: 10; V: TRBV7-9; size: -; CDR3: ASSQQGQPQH
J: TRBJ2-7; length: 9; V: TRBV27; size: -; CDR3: ASSTPYEQY
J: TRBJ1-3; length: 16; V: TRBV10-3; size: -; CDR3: AIRTMDRGAKSGNTIY
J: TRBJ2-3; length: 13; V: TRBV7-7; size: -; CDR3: ASNNWGYSTDTQY
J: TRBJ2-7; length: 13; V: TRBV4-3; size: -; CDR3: ASSQEVGRRYEQY
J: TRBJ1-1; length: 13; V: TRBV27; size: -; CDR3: ASKIHEVANTEAF
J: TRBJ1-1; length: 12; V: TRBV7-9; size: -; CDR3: ASIAGTLNTEAF
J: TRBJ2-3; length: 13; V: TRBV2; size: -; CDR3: ASSELAGGTDTQY
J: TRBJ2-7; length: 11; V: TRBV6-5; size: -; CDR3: ASSYGGLDEQY
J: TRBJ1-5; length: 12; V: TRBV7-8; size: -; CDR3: ASSLTGGGRPQH
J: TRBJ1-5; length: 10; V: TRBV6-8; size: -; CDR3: ASSYSGQPQH
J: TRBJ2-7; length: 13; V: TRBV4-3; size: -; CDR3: ASSPGTGPFYEQY
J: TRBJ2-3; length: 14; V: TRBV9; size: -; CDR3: ASSVVPGGRTDTQY
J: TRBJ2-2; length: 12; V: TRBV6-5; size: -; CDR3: ASSPRQELGELF
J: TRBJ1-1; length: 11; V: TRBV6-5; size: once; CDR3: ASSYELNTEAF
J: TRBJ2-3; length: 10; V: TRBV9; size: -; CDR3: ASSPFTDTQY
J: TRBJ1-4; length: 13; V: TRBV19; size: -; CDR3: ASSINGATNEKLF
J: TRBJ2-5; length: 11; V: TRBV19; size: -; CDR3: ASSIQIQETQY
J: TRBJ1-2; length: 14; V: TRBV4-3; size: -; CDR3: ASSQDRVGGAIGYT
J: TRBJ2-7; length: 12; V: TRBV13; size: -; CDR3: ASSLRLAGDEQY
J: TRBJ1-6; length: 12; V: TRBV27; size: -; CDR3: ASRTGGASSPLH
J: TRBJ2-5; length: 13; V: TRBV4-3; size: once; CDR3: ASSQYRGGGETQY
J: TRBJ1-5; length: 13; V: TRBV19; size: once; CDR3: ASSPSGGSNQPQH
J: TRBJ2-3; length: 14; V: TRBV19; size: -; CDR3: ASSSPLGGETDTQY
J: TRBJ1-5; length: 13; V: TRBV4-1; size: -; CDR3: ASSPLTASNQPQH
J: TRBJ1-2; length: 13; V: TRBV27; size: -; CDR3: ASSLSAGGRYGYT
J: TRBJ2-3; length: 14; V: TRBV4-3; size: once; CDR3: ASSQVMGVRADTQY
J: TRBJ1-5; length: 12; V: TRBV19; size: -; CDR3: ASSHRQGNQPQH
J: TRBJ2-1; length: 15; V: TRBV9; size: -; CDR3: ASSVAIAASSYNEQF
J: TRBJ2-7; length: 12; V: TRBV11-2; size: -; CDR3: ASSLAGTAYEQY
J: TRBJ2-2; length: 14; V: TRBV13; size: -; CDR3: ASSLGDRGRTGELF
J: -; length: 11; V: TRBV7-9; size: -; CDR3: ASSRRGALEQY
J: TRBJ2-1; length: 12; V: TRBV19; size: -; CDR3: ASSWDNSYNEQF
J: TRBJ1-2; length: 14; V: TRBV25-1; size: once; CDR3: ASSHKVGVWFYGYT
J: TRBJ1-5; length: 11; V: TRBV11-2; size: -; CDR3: ASSLAPWQPQH
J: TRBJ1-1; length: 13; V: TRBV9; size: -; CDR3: ASSPGTVLNTEAF
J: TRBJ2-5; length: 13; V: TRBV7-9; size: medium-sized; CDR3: ASSLAWGSQETQY